Sequencing of this TCR beta chain was carried out in a study of blood T cell repertoires in COVID-19. Overall study: The United States, Italy and Spain supplied acute and convalescent COVID-19 samples. T cells, B-cell-depleted T cells, or PBMCs supplied cDNA or gDNA.

Per the germline V gene, CDR1 is SGHTA and CDR2 is FQGNSA. The CDR3 has 13 residues. Trimming took 0 bases from V and 6 from J, leaving 7 bases between them. Clinical history reported by participants formed the basis on which cohorts were assigned. Authors' data handling: Reference gene primer amplification gave nucleated cell count estimates. The data were produced by immunoSEQ multiplex PCR, yet TCRdb's version contains in-frame clones alone and is incomplete. D and trimming come from the DNA, and the V and J calls and clone size come from that table. The data show about 430,000 clones, approximately 90% seen once.

The chain employs TRBV7-2 and TRBJ2-3, with D maybe TRBD2 (5 bases). This sequence originates from a young woman who had been exposed to COVID-19. Sequenced input: PBMCs or T cells enriched from blood (not recorded which). The CDR3 nucleotides are TGTGCCAGCAGCTTAGCATCGGGGGATACGCAGTATTTT. Translating gives CASSLASGDTQYF.